The next 30 T cell receptor beta chains were all read from a single sample in a study of blood T cell repertoires in COVID-19. Using immunoSEQ multiplex PCR, the repertoire was profiled, and TCRdb retains in-frame clones only, with some absent. The sample holds roughly 250,000 clones, 84% seen once. Sequencing input: peripheral blood. These receptors were obtained from a person aged 70 to 85 with COVID-19, enrolled during active disease.

The chain is built from TRBV20-1 and TRBJ1-1; D gene unclear. The CDR3 length is 11 residues. The ends were cut back, 5 bases at V and 4 bases at J, with 8 bases in the middle. CDR1 and CDR2 (germline): DFQATT, SNEGSKA (reference sequence). In DNA, the CDR3 is TGCAGTGCTGGCCCAACCACTGAAGCTTTCTTT. This encodes CSAGPTTEAFF.

V usage is TRBV27 and J usage is TRBJ2-7; 7 bases align to TRBD1. The CDR3 is made up of 14 amino acids. Germline V CDR1 and CDR2: MNHEY, SMNVEV (reference sequence). The ends lost 4 bases at V and 2 bases at J; junction bases unmatched: 5. DNA for the CDR3: TGTGCCAGCAGTTCCTGGGACAGAACCTACGAGCAGTACTTC. It codes for CASSSWDRTYEQYF.

The genes are TRBV4-3 and TRBJ1-5; D is unresolved. V shed 0 bases and J shed 4 bases, with 10 bases lying between them. The CDR3 is 15 amino acids. The germline V gene has CDR1 LGHNA and CDR2 YSLEER. The CDR3 region is CASSQDRHGNQPQHF. CDR3 nucleotides: TGCGCCAGCAGCCAAGACCGACACGGAAATCAGCCCCAGCATTTT.

The chain is built from TRBV15 and TRBJ1-5, with D maybe TRBD1 (6 bases). V lost 2 bases, J lost 3 bases, and 8 bases lay in between. CDR3 length: 14 residues. Germline CDR1 LNHNV, CDR2 YYDKDF (reference sequence). CDR3 residues: CATSRQGTNQPQHF. CDR3 bases: TGTGCCACCAGCAGACAGGGGACCAATCAGCCCCAGCATTTT.

The CDR3 nucleotides are TGTGCCAGCAGCTTGGGCGCGCCGGAAGAGACCCAGTACTTC. The encoded protein is CASSLGAPEETQYF. The chain recombines TRBV7-3 with TRBJ2-5; the D is unclear. The V and J ends lost 3 bases and 3 bases respectively, with 11 bases between them. Germline V gene sequence: CDR1 SGHTA, CDR2 FQGTGA. This CDR3 spans 14 amino acids.

The chain combines TRBV18 with TRBJ1-5; D is possibly TRBD1 (5 bases). The germline gives CDR1 KGHSH, CDR2 LQKENI. The germline V and J ends were trimmed by 2 bases and 0 bases, with 11 bases remaining between them. The CDR3 extends over 16 amino acids. The CDR3 protein is CASSPAGAFSNQPQHF. The CDR3 region has the DNA TGTGCCAGCTCACCAGCTGGGGCCTTTAGCAATCAGCCCCAGCATTTT. Using reference TRBV18 and TRBJ1-5 for the parts outside the CDR3, the full variable domain is NAGVMQNPRHLVRRRGQEARLRCSPMKGHSHVYWYRQLPEEGLKFMVYLQKENIIDESGMPKERFSAEFPKEGPSILRIQQVVRGDSAAYFCASSPAGAFSNQPQHFGDGTRLSIL.

J is TRBJ2-6 and V is TRBV7-3; D gene ambiguous. Per the germline V gene, CDR1 is SGHTA and CDR2 is FQGTGA. The CDR3 extends over 16 amino acids. Trimming took off 5 bases at V and 3 bases at J, with 14 bases between the two ends. CDR3 amino acids: CASSPPLDRGANVLTF. As DNA, the CDR3 is TGTGCCAGCAGCCCACCTCTAGATCGTGGGGCCAACGTCCTGACTTTC.

The table lists this clone with a few counts. V gene TRBV7-9 combines with J gene TRBJ2-1, with 10 positions matching TRBD2. Looked up from germline, CDR1 is SEHNR and CDR2 is FQNEAQ (reference sequence). The CDR3 is 15 amino acids. V was pared by 6 bases and J by 8 bases, with 10 bases of the junction left unmatched. CDR3 in DNA: TGTGCCAGCAGTACAAGCGGGGGGGCCTATGATGAGCAGTTCTTC. This sequence encodes CASSTSGGAYDEQFF.

The chain has TRBV24-1 and TRBJ1-2, with 8 bases that match TRBD1. CDR1 is KGHDR and CDR2 is SFDVKD in the germline V gene. The length of the CDR3 is 15 residues. V lost 1 base and J lost 4; bases outside the gene matches: 4. CDR3 in amino acids: CATSDFPGGFYGYTF. CDR3 bases: TGTGCCACCAGTGATTTTCCAGGGGGCTTCTATGGCTACACCTTC.

The rearrangement joins TRBV28 to TRBJ1-2, with 7 bases lining up with TRBD1. Germline CDR1 MDHEN, CDR2 SYDVKM. After removal of 6 bases from V and 0 bases from J, the junction contained 4 bases not matched to a gene. This CDR3 comprises 14 residues. The DNA for the CDR3 is TGTGCCAGCAGCCCAGGGGGTCCTAACTATGGCTACACCTTC. Translation gives CASSPGGPNYGYTF.

This clone was counted only a few times. The genes are TRBV30 and TRBJ2-6; weak D call: TRBD1 (6 bases). Trimming pared 0 bases from V and 4 bases from J, leaving 10 bases between. CDR1 and CDR2 from the germline V gene are GTSNPN and SVGIG (reference sequence). The CDR3 is 15 amino acids. The CDR3 DNA is TGTGCCTGGAGTGTTAGGGGGTCCGGGGCCAACGTCCTGACTTTC. It specifies CAWSVRGSGANVLTF.

The V gene is TRBV5-1, the J gene TRBJ2-7; a weak D match, TRBD2 (6 bases). The CDR3 spans 12 residues. V was shortened by 5 bases and J by 4 bases, with 10 bases between the two germline ends. Germline V gives CDR1 SGHRS, CDR2 YFSETQ. CDR3 residues: CASRGGEYEQYF. The CDR3 DNA sequence: TGCGCCAGCAGGGGAGGCGAATACGAGCAGTACTTC. Complete variable domain (other parts from reference TRBV5-1 and TRBJ2-7): KAGVTQTPRYLIKTRGQQVTLSCSPISGHRSVSWYQQTPGQGLQFLFEYFSETQRNKGNFPGRFSGRQFSNSRSEMNVSTLELGDSALYLCASRGGEYEQYFGPGTRLTVT.

This chain's CDR3 is CAISEKQGGGEKLFF. DNA for the CDR3: TGTGCCATCAGTGAAAAACAGGGCGGGGGTGAAAAACTGTTTTTT. This chain joins TRBV10-3 and TRBJ1-4; perhaps TRBD1 as D (6 bases). Germline V CDR1 and CDR2: ENHRY, SYGVKD. The CDR3 is made up of 15 amino acids. V was clipped by 3 bases and J by 7 bases, with 15 bases between them.

Remarks on this clone: Other DNA sequences in this specimen translate into the identical CDR3. The J gene is TRBJ1-1, the V gene TRBV7-2; tentative D call: TRBD1 (5 bases). V was clipped by 1 base and J by 5 bases, with 8 bases between them. The germline gives CDR1 SGHTA, CDR2 FQGNSA. The CDR3 totals 13 residues. The CDR3 DNA follows: TGTGCCAGCAGCTTAGGGGGGGGTACTGAAGCTTTCTTT. Translating it yields CASSLGGGTEAFF.

The chain carries TRBV10-3 and TRBJ2-2; the match to TRBD2 covers 13 bases. CDR1 and CDR2 (germline): ENHRY, SYGVKD. V was pared by 2 bases and J by 4 bases, with 1 base of the junction left unmatched. The CDR3 spans 16 residues. CDR3: CAISEGTSGVTGELFF. In DNA form, the CDR3 reads TGTGCCATCAGTGAGGGGACTAGCGGGGTCACCGGGGAGCTGTTTTTT.

V usage is TRBV19 and J usage is TRBJ1-4, with D possibly matching TRBD1 (5 bases). CDR1 is LNHDA, CDR2 SQIVND, per germline (reference sequence). The CDR3 has 16 residues. Trimming stripped 0 bases from V and 8 bases from J, with 16 bases between. CDR3 sequence reads: CASSIDGMGGYEKLFF. The CDR3 bases are TGTGCCAGTAGTATAGATGGTATGGGGGGATACGAAAAACTGTTTTTT.

This clone was detected a few times. The chain employs TRBV7-8 and TRBJ1-3; D is perhaps TRBD1 (6 bases). Per germline, CDR1 SGHVS and CDR2 FQNEAQ. Trimming cost V 2 bases and J 11 bases, with 25 bases left between them. The CDR3 sequence is 17 residues long. The CDR3 nucleotides read TGTGCCAGCAGCTTAACCGGTTCATTCACAGGGTTGCTCGCCATATATTTT. This translates into CASSLTGSFTGLLAIYF.

This sequence joins TRBV5-4 and TRBJ2-1; 8 bases line up with TRBD2. The germline gives CDR1 SGHNT, CDR2 YYREEE (reference sequence). The CDR3 runs to 16 residues. V was clipped by 0 bases and J by 4 bases; unmatched bases: 6. CDR3 DNA sequence: TGTGCCAGCAGCTTGGGAGGACCGGGAGGGTACAATGAGCAGTTCTTC. This sequence encodes CASSLGGPGGYNEQFF.

V is TRBV9 and J is TRBJ1-1; 7 nucleotides align to TRBD1. Germline CDR1 is SGDLS and CDR2 is YYNGEE. Trimming at V came to 7 bases and at J to 8 bases, leaving 11 bases not matched to a gene. The CDR3 spans 13 residues. The CDR3 region has the DNA TGTGCCAGCGGCAACTACAGGGGATCGGAAGCTTTCTTT. Translated: CASGNYRGSEAFF.

The V gene is TRBV4-3, the J gene TRBJ2-6; D unresolved. CDR1 is LGHNA and CDR2 is YSLEER in the germline V gene. The V end lost 1 base, the J end lost 2 bases, and 6 bases lay between the germline ends. CDR3 length: 15 amino acids. The CDR3 loop is CASSQGAPGANVLTF. CDR3 coding DNA: TGCGCCAGCAGCCAAGGGGCCCCTGGGGCCAACGTCCTGACTTTC.

The V and J genes are TRBV7-9 and TRBJ2-1; a weak D match, TRBD1 (7 bases). V shed 2 bases and J shed 2 bases, with 13 bases lying between them. Germline V gene sequence: CDR1 SEHNR, CDR2 FQNEAQ (reference sequence). The CDR3 is made up of 16 amino acids. DNA for the CDR3: TGTGCCAGCAGCTTACGGGACAGCGGGCCCTACAATGAGCAGTTCTTC. Amino acids: CASSLRDSGPYNEQFF.

The V call is TRBV7-2, the J call TRBJ2-3, with 8 bases that match TRBD2. CDR3 size: 17 residues. Trimming removed 5 bases from V and 2 bases from J; junction bases left unmatched: 12. Germline V gene lookup returns CDR1 SGHTA and CDR2 FQGNSA. CDR3 in amino acids: CASSPLRRGAYTDTQYF. In nucleotides, the CDR3 is TGTGCCAGCAGCCCGCTGCGGCGGGGGGCTTACACAGATACGCAGTATTTT.

V and J are TRBV28 and TRBJ2-1; tentative D call: TRBD2 (6 bases). The CDR3 is 18 residues long. CDR1 and CDR2 from the germline V gene are MDHEN and SYDVKM. With 3 bases removed from V and 10 bases from J, the gap between germline ends came to 28 bases. CDR3 in DNA: TGTGCCAGCAGTTTGCGCCGGTCTCTGGGGAGGCCCCACGGAGAGCAGTTCTTC. It codes for CASSLRRSLGRPHGEQFF.

This clone appeared once. The missing conserved phenylalanine or tryptophan at the end of this CDR3 makes a read error likely. No DNA is shown, since the ends of the CDR3 on it are uncertain; the CDR3 is the one TCRdb lists. The genes are TRBV10-3 and TRBJ2-7; the table names TRBD1, a call not compared with the DNA. In germline, CDR1 is ENHRY, CDR2 SYGVKD. From its first to its last residue, the CDR3 has 11 amino acids. The CDR3 here is CAIRGQRSLML.

The chain uses TRBV5-1 and TRBJ2-7; D is perhaps TRBD1 (5 bases). This CDR3 is built from 14 residues. The V end was cut by 0 bases, the J end by 7 bases, with 14 bases between. Germline lookup yields CDR1 SGHRS and CDR2 YFSETQ. CDR3 in DNA: TGCGCCAGCAGCTTGGCCTCCTCCAGGGATGAGCAGTACTTC. Translation gives CASSLASSRDEQYF.

The chain joins TRBV15 to TRBJ1-4; D not resolved. The CDR3 runs to 13 residues. Trimming cost V 3 bases and J 8 bases, with 10 bases left between them. Per germline, CDR1 LNHNV and CDR2 YYDKDF (reference sequence). CDR3 coding DNA: TGTGCCACCAGCAGGATACTCGGGGAAAAACTGTTTTTT. It translates to CATSRILGEKLFF.

This clone occurred once. The gene calls are TRBV5-1 and TRBJ2-7; 10 bases line up with TRBD1. In germline, CDR1 is SGHRS, CDR2 YFSETQ. J lost 0 bases, V lost 1 base, and 7 bases had no gene match. This CDR3 contains 17 residues. The CDR3 DNA sequence: TGCGCCAGCAGCTTGTTTCCGGGACAGGGGTACTCCTACGAGCAGTACTTC. Its translation is CASSLFPGQGYSYEQYF.

This chain joins TRBV6-5 and TRBJ1-2; TRBD1 matches at 8 bases. V was clipped by 6 bases and J by 4 bases; unmatched bases: 10. Germline-derived CDR1 and CDR2 are MNHEY and SVGAGI. This CDR3 has 15 amino acids. CDR3 bases: TGTGCCAGCAGGACCGGGACAGGACAAACCTATGGCTACACCTTC. Protein product: CASRTGTGQTYGYTF.

Notes on this clone: The sample carries other DNA sequences with the same CDR3. CDR3 coding DNA: TGTGCCAGCAGTTTGGCGGGGGTCAATCAGCCCCAGCATTTT. It specifies CASSLAGVNQPQHF. The chain has TRBV27 and TRBJ1-5; possible D gene TRBD1, 5 bases. The CDR3 sequence is 14 residues long. With 3 bases removed from V and 3 bases from J, the gap between germline ends came to 9 bases. CDR1 MNHEY and CDR2 SMNVEV come from the germline V gene (reference sequence).

The chain combines TRBV19 with TRBJ1-1, with 8 bases aligning to TRBD1. The length of the CDR3 is 14 residues. Germline CDR1 reads LNHDA; CDR2 reads SQIVND (reference sequence). V was clipped by 7 bases and J by 1 base; unmatched bases: 5. CDR3 loop: CASTLDRANTEAFF. The CDR3 DNA reads TGTGCCAGTACCCTGGACAGGGCGAACACTGAAGCTTTCTTT.